A single sample is the source of the 14 T cell receptor beta chains below, sequenced in a study of OX40 agonist ivuxolimab in advanced cancers. TCRdb's copy holds only in-frame clones and misses some; the assay was immunoSEQ multiplex PCR. The sample has about 36,000 clones, about 79% seen once; the top ten hold approximately 18%. The source was CD4+ or CD8+ T cells sorted from blood, collected in a trial of the OX40 agonist ivuxolimab. The receptors were sampled from an adult with an advanced solid tumor such as melanoma, head and neck, liver or kidney cancer.

V usage is TRBV4-2 and J usage is TRBJ1-1; D is perhaps TRBD1 (6 bases). Germline V gene data show CDR1 as LGHNA and CDR2 as YNFKEQ. The CDR3 runs to 14 residues. Deletions cut 2 bases from V and 8 bases from J, with 15 bases between. The CDR3 DNA reads TGTGCCAGCAGCCAATTAGGACAGACCGAAGAAGCTTTCTTT. This translates into CASSQLGQTEEAFF.

The V call is TRBV30, the J call TRBJ2-2; 9 bases match TRBD1. Trimming cost V 7 bases and J 2 bases; bases outside gene matches: 8. The CDR3 sequence is 15 residues long. Germline CDR1 is GTSNPN and CDR2 is SVGIG (reference sequence). The CDR3 DNA reads TGTGCCTCGAACAGGGGGCGAATTAACACCGGGGAGCTGTTTTTT. Encoded protein: CASNRGRINTGELFF. Supplemented by reference TRBV30 and TRBJ2-2, the full variable domain reads SQTIHQWPATLVQPVGSPLSLECTVEGTSNPNLYWYRQAAGRGLQLLFYSVGIGQISSEVPQNLSASRPQDRQFILSSKKLLLSDSGFYLCASNRGRINTGELFFGEGSRLTVL.

V is TRBV19 and J is TRBJ2-5; 7 nucleotides match TRBD1. Germline trimming cut 4 bases from V and 11 bases from J; bases unmatched to any gene: 10. CDR1 is LNHDA and CDR2 is SQIVND in the germline V gene (reference sequence). CDR3 size: 13 residues. The CDR3 spells CASSKDRPSEQYF. The CDR3 region has the DNA TGTGCCAGTAGTAAGGACAGGCCTTCGGAGCAGTACTTC. Combining the CDR3 with reference TRBV19 and TRBJ2-5 gives the whole variable domain DGGITQSPKYLFRKEGQNVTLSCEQNLNHDAMYWYRQDPGQGLRLIYYSQIVNDFQKGDIAEGYSVSREKKESFPLTVTSAQKNPTAFYLCASSKDRPSEQYFGPGTRLLVL.

J is TRBJ2-5 and V is TRBV15; D remains ambiguous. CDR1 and CDR2 from the germline V gene are LNHNV and YYDKDF (reference sequence). CDR3 length equals 13 residues. V lost 1 base to trimming and J lost 2 bases, with 5 bases between them. CDR3 in DNA: TGTGCCACCAGCAGAGTAGGGCAAGAGACCCAGTACTTC. This encodes CATSRVGQETQYF.

This chain uses TRBV9 with TRBJ1-1, with no clear D. CDR3 length: 14 residues. V was cut by 3 bases and J by 0 bases, with 9 bases left in between. Germline CDR1 is SGDLS and CDR2 is YYNGEE. The DNA for the CDR3 is TGTGCCAGCAGCGGGCAGGCATTGAACACTGAAGCTTTCTTT. Amino acids: CASSGQALNTEAFF. The variable domain in full, completed from reference TRBV9 and TRBJ1-1, reads DSGVTQTPKHLITATGQRVTLRCSPRSGDLSVYWYQQSLDQGLQFLIQYYNGEERAKGNILERFSAQQFPDLHSELNLSSLELGDSALYFCASSGQALNTEAFFGQGTRLTVV.

The chain couples TRBV5-1 to TRBJ2-5; D is unresolved. V lost 4 bases to trimming and J lost 1 base, with 5 bases between them. CDR1 and CDR2 from the germline V gene are SGHRS and YFSETQ. The CDR3 has 12 residues. The CDR3 spells CASSPTQETQYF. In nucleotides, the CDR3 is TGCGCCAGCAGCCCAACCCAAGAGACCCAGTACTTC.

In nucleotides, the CDR3 is TGTGCCAGCAGCCGGGGGAGGGAGACCCAGTACTTC. This codes for CASSRGRETQYF. The chain combines TRBV5-6 with TRBJ2-5, with D perhaps TRBD2 (6 bases). Germline V gene lookup returns CDR1 SGHDT and CDR2 YYEEEE. The CDR3 length is 12 residues. V lost 4 bases and J lost 5, with 9 bases in between.

The V gene is TRBV11-2, the J gene TRBJ2-5, with a weak D call TRBD1 (6 bases). The germline V gene has CDR1 SGHAT and CDR2 FQNNGV. V dropped 1 base and J dropped 2 bases, with 11 bases sitting between them. The CDR3 has 15 amino acids. The CDR3, as DNA: TGTGCCAGCAGCTTAGTGGGTAGGGGGCAAGAGACCCAGTACTTC. Protein product: CASSLVGRGQETQYF.

V gene TRBV6-5 combines with J gene TRBJ2-5, with D possibly being TRBD1 (7 bases). Germline V gives CDR1 MNHEY, CDR2 SVGAGI. V lost 6 bases and J lost 1, with 15 bases in between. The length of the CDR3 is 15 residues. The CDR3 DNA sequence: TGTGCCAGCAGCCGCCGGAGGGGGCCCCAAGAGACCCAGTACTTC. Its translation is CASSRRRGPQETQYF.

The chain joins TRBV6-5 to TRBJ1-1; no reliable D call. Trimming cost V 6 bases and J 3 bases, with 8 bases left between them. Germline assignment: CDR1 MNHEY and CDR2 SVGAGI. The CDR3 spans 12 residues. The CDR3 region is CASRATYTEAFF. Here the CDR3 DNA reads TGTGCCAGCAGAGCTACTTACACTGAAGCTTTCTTT.

This clone was recorded a few times. The chain has TRBV5-6 and TRBJ2-2, with 7 nucleotides matching TRBD1. J lost 5 bases, V lost 0 bases, and 10 bases had no gene match. The length of the CDR3 is 17 residues. Germline V gives CDR1 SGHDT, CDR2 YYEEEE. The CDR3 is CASSLAFWTGRTGELFF. The CDR3 bases are TGTGCCAGCAGCTTGGCCTTCTGGACAGGTCGGACCGGGGAGCTGTTTTTT.

The V and J genes are TRBV18 and TRBJ2-5; D remains ambiguous. Trimming cost V 3 bases and J 6 bases, with 14 bases left between them. This CDR3 has 14 residues. The germline V gene has CDR1 KGHSH and CDR2 LQKENI. In DNA form, the CDR3 reads TGTGCCAGCTCACCGTCCTCGAACTCGAAGACCCAGTACTTC. Protein product: CASSPSSNSKTQYF.

V usage is TRBV18 and J usage is TRBJ1-2; possibly TRBD1 for D (5 bases). Germline V gives CDR1 KGHSH, CDR2 LQKENI. The CDR3 has 15 amino acids. Trimming cost V 6 bases and J 5 bases, with 19 bases left between them. CDR3 sequence reads: CASSPNLQGGYGYTF. CDR3 DNA sequence: TGTGCCAGCTCTCCAAACCTCCAGGGAGGGTATGGCTACACCTTC.

The chain carries TRBV18 and TRBJ1-4, with D possibly TRBD1 on 6 matching bases. Germline CDR1 reads KGHSH; CDR2 reads LQKENI. With 5 bases removed from V and 8 bases from J, the gap between germline ends came to 18 bases. The CDR3 runs 15 residues. The CDR3 protein is CASSADRTVGEKLFF. The DNA of the CDR3 is TGTGCCAGCTCAGCCGACAGGACTGTTGGAGAAAAACTGTTTTTT.